The 21 T cell receptor beta chains presented below share a single source sample, sequenced in a study of T cells after yellow fever vaccination. One entry per CDR3 protein, called by TCRdb with MiXCR from the 5' RACE reads. The sample includes 300,000 to 400,000 distinct CDR3 sequences, 3% to 4.5% of them seen just once. The input for sequencing was PBMCs, taken 5 days after the yellow fever booster vaccination. The origin of the receptors is a young man who received the YFV17D yellow fever vaccine.

This clonotype was seen ten or more times. The J gene is TRBJ2-5, the V gene TRBV6-6; unclear D gene. The CDR3 is made up of 15 amino acids. Trimming removed 0 bases at V and 5 bases at J, with 13 bases between. CDR1 MNHNY and CDR2 SVGAGI come from the germline V gene (reference sequence). The CDR3 nucleotides read TGTGCCAGCAGTTACTCGAGTAGGCAGTACGAGACCCAGTACTTC. Translation gives CASSYSSRQYETQYF.

This clonotype occurred a few times. This chain links TRBV3-1 with TRBJ2-3; the match to TRBD2 covers 11 bases. Trimming at V came to 4 bases and at J to 7 bases, leaving 10 bases not matched to a gene. Germline loops: CDR1 LGHDT, CDR2 YNNKEL (reference sequence). This CDR3 region has 16 residues. CDR3 bases: TGTGCCAGCAGCCCCTCCTTAGCGGGGGGGTTGTATACGCAGTATTTT. Translation gives CASSPSLAGGLYTQYF.

In its sample, this clonotype was seen a few times. The chain combines TRBV4-3 with TRBJ1-6; possible D gene TRBD1, 6 bases. The length of the CDR3 is 15 residues. Germline assignment: CDR1 LGHNA and CDR2 YSLEER. V was pared by 0 bases and J by 9 bases, with 12 bases between. The CDR3 reads CASSQDRGGGSPLHF. The CDR3 nucleotides read TGCGCCAGCAGCCAAGATAGGGGGGGCGGTTCACCCCTCCACTTT.

This clonotype has a count of ten or more. The genes are TRBV4-3 and TRBJ1-6; 8 nucleotides line up with TRBD1. The V and J ends lost 0 bases and 8 bases, in that order; junction bases with no gene match: 6. The CDR3 spans 16 residues. The V gene's germline CDR1 is LGHNA and CDR2 YSLEER. Here the CDR3 reads CASSQDPGQVYSPLHF. The CDR3 DNA sequence: TGCGCCAGCAGCCAAGACCCGGGACAGGTTTATTCACCCCTCCACTTT.

There are a few counts of this clonotype. The rearrangement uses TRBV4-1 and TRBJ2-7; the D is unclear. V lost 0 bases, J lost 4 bases, and 10 bases lay in between. CDR1 MGHRA and CDR2 YSYEKL come from the germline V gene. The CDR3 is 14 amino acids. The DNA for the CDR3 is TGCGCCAGCAGCCAAGAAACGGACCTGTACGAGCAGTACTTC. This gives the protein CASSQETDLYEQYF.

This clonotype was found many times. V and J are TRBV4-1 and TRBJ2-2, with 11 nucleotides matching TRBD2. Per germline, CDR1 MGHRA and CDR2 YSYEKL. The V and J ends lost 3 bases and 5 bases, in that order; junction bases with no gene match: 2. The CDR3 length is 15 residues. The CDR3 loop reads CASSHGLAGTGELFF. Written as DNA, the CDR3 is TGCGCCAGCAGCCACGGACTAGCGGGTACCGGGGAGCTGTTTTTT.

In this sample, this clonotype turned up many times. The V and J genes are TRBV7-2 and TRBJ1-6, with D perhaps TRBD1 (5 bases). The length of the CDR3 is 15 residues. Germline V CDR1 and CDR2: SGHTA, FQGNSA. V lost 3 bases to trimming and J lost 6 bases, with 12 bases between them. CDR3 amino acids: CASSFHRGVNSPLHF. CDR3 bases: TGTGCCAGCAGCTTTCACCGAGGGGTTAATTCACCCCTCCACTTT.

This clonotype occurred a few times. The rearrangement uses TRBV3-1 and TRBJ1-1; D is possibly TRBD1 (5 bases). There are 13 residues in the CDR3. Germline CDR1 and CDR2: LGHDT and YNNKEL (reference sequence). The V gene lost 5 bases and the J gene lost 7 bases, with 14 bases spanning the gap. The CDR3 region has the DNA TGTGCCAGCAGCTTATTTTCAGGGTTTGAAGCTTTCTTT. It translates to CASSLFSGFEAFF.

This CDR3 is CASSLPAYNQPQHF. The CDR3 coding sequence is TGTGCCAGCAGTTTACCAGCGTACAATCAGCCCCAGCATTTT. The J gene is TRBJ1-5, the V gene TRBV28, with unresolved D. CDR1 MDHEN and CDR2 SYDVKM come from the germline V gene. Trimming shortened V by 2 bases and J by 3 bases, and 8 bases separated the two germline ends. CDR3 length: 14 residues.

This clonotype appeared many times. J is TRBJ1-2 and V is TRBV12-3 or TRBV12-4, with 8 bases fitting TRBD1. The CDR3 has 14 amino acids. Trimming cost V 6 bases and J 2 bases; bases outside gene matches: 5. DNA of the CDR3: TGTGCCAGCAGCCCCGGGACAGGAAACTATGGCTACACCTTC. The encoded protein is CASSPGTGNYGYTF.

Many counts were recorded for this clonotype. The chain joins TRBV15 to TRBJ2-1; 9 bases are shared with TRBD1. The length of the CDR3 is 17 residues. Germline values: CDR1 LNHNV, CDR2 YYDKDF (reference sequence). The trim removed 1 base at V and 6 bases at J, leaving 10 bases unmatched. The chain's CDR3 is CATSRVQSGTGSNEQFF. CDR3 nucleotides: TGTGCCACCAGCAGAGTTCAATCCGGGACAGGGTCCAATGAGCAGTTCTTC.

In this sample, this clonotype turned up many times. The gene calls are TRBV6-5 and TRBJ2-5; D may be TRBD1 (6 bases). Looked up from germline, CDR1 is MNHEY and CDR2 is SVGAGI. V was trimmed by 7 bases and J by 2 bases, leaving 14 bases between them. The CDR3 length is 14 residues. CDR3 amino acids: CASTKNQGQETQYF. The DNA for the CDR3 is TGTGCCAGCACCAAAAACCAGGGGCAAGAGACCCAGTACTTC.

This clonotype turned up a few times. V is TRBV6-2 or TRBV6-3 and J is TRBJ2-2; D is perhaps TRBD2 (6 bases). The CDR3 length is 14 residues. CDR1 is MNHEY, CDR2 SVGEGT, per germline. In DNA, the CDR3 is TGTGCATATGGGCGAGGGGAGGACACCGGGGAGCTGTTTTTT. Protein sequence: CAYGRGEDTGELFF.

This clonotype was observed a few times. The chain carries TRBV12-3 or TRBV12-4 and TRBJ2-7, with D uncertain. V lost 6 bases to trimming and J lost 6 bases, with 15 bases between them. There are 13 residues in the CDR3. This CDR3 reads CASRDPPVGEQYF. The CDR3 bases are TGTGCCAGCAGAGACCCCCCAGTGGGCGAGCAGTACTTC.

V is TRBV7-2 and J is TRBJ2-1; either TRBD1 or TRBD2 may fit D (5 bases each). Looked up from germline, CDR1 is SGHTA and CDR2 is FQGNSA. V shed 5 bases and J shed 7 bases, with 18 bases lying between them. CDR3 length: 15 amino acids. The CDR3 is CASSRLGVRRNEQFF. In nucleotides, the CDR3 is TGTGCCAGCAGCAGATTAGGGGTCCGGAGGAATGAGCAGTTCTTC.

This clonotype was counted many times. The V and J genes are TRBV3-1 and TRBJ2-1; D is unclear. Trimming removed 0 bases at V and 9 bases at J, with 9 bases between. Per the germline V gene, CDR1 is LGHDT and CDR2 is YNNKEL (reference sequence). CDR3 size: 13 residues. This CDR3 is CASSQDTRTEQFF. CDR3 sequence (DNA): TGTGCCAGCAGCCAAGATACACGGACTGAGCAGTTCTTC.

This clonotype came up a few times. The chain has TRBV5-4 and TRBJ1-2; 10 nucleotides match TRBD1. Unmatched junction bases numbered 4, after V lost 3 bases and J lost 8 bases. CDR1 SGHNT and CDR2 YYREEE come from the germline V gene (reference sequence). The CDR3 extends over 13 amino acids. CDR3 DNA: TGTGCCAGCAGCTCGACAGGGGGCGGCGGCTACACCTTC. It codes for CASSSTGGGGYTF.

The rearrangement links TRBV20-1 to TRBJ1-1; the D is unclear. The CDR3 has 13 amino acids. Germline lookup yields CDR1 DFQATT and CDR2 SNEGSKA (reference sequence). Trimming removed 2 bases from V and 5 bases from J, with 12 bases in between. The CDR3 loop reads CSARSGVRTEAFF. In DNA form, the CDR3 reads TGCAGTGCTAGATCCGGGGTGAGAACTGAAGCTTTCTTT.

This clonotype was observed a few times. The V gene is TRBV18, the J gene TRBJ1-1; 8 bases line up with TRBD1. V was clipped by 5 bases and J by 6 bases; unmatched bases: 2. Germline CDR1 reads KGHSH; CDR2 reads LQKENI. This CDR3 spans 12 amino acids. CDR3 residues: CASSTGGPEAFF. The CDR3 DNA reads as TGTGCCAGCTCAACAGGGGGTCCTGAAGCTTTCTTT.

This clonotype was counted a few times. The rearrangement uses TRBV24-1 and TRBJ2-3; 7 bases are a match to TRBD1. Germline V CDR1 and CDR2: KGHDR, SFDVKD. The CDR3 totals 15 residues. The V segment lost 6 bases and the J segment 0 bases; nucleotides outside the gene matches: 5. The CDR3 DNA reads as TGTGCCACCAGTTGGGGACAGTCAAGCACAGATACGCAGTATTTT. It codes for CATSWGQSSTDTQYF.

The chain joins TRBV12-5 to TRBJ2-3; 11 nucleotides align to TRBD2. CDR1 and CDR2 (germline): LGHNT, FRNRAP. The J segment lost 7 bases and the V segment lost 1 base, leaving 10 bases of the junction unmatched. This CDR3 is built from 17 residues. The CDR3 loop is CASGLGLLAGELNTQYF. For the CDR3, the DNA is TGTGCTAGTGGTTTGGGTCTACTAGCGGGGGAGTTGAATACGCAGTATTTT.